The 24 T cell receptor beta chains below come from one sample, sequenced in a study of blood T cells in healthy people across ages. Primers used in a second PCR of about 6 to 11 cycles were a sample-barcoded 5' primer and a J-beta primer mix. TCRdb used MiXCR to reprocess the 5' RACE reads, holding one entry per CDR3 protein. The sample holds about 1,400,000 distinct CDR3 sequences, 42% seen once. The sequencing input was blood. Every receptor here comes from a woman aged 18-29 years in good health.

The chain employs TRBV4-1 and TRBJ2-1; the match to TRBD2 covers 11 bases. The CDR3 spans 19 residues. The V gene's germline CDR1 is MGHRA and CDR2 YSYEKL. The junction had 14 bases not matched to a gene; V was cut back by 0 bases and J by 7 bases. The CDR3 protein is CASSQEYPIAGGPGNEQFF. The CDR3, as DNA: TGCGCCAGCAGCCAAGAGTACCCTATAGCGGGAGGGCCGGGAAATGAGCAGTTCTTC.

This clonotype came up a few times. The chain joins TRBV12-3 or TRBV12-4 to TRBJ1-2, with a tentative D call TRBD1 (5 bases). Trimming took off 7 bases at V and 4 bases at J, with 16 bases between the two ends. The CDR3 extends over 14 amino acids. CDR3 loop: CASTYSGGFYGYTF. The CDR3 nucleotides are TGTGCCAGCACCTACAGTGGGGGTTTCTATGGCTACACCTTC.

This clonotype was counted between two and nine times. The chain combines TRBV6-2 or TRBV6-3 with TRBJ2-7; 7 bases map to TRBD2. Germline lookup yields CDR1 MNHEY and CDR2 SVGEGT. The V segment lost 4 bases and the J segment 0 bases; nucleotides outside the gene matches: 12. The CDR3 runs 17 residues. CDR3 loop: CASSSHPLLAASYEQYF. CDR3 coding DNA: TGTGCCAGCAGTTCCCACCCCCTCCTAGCGGCCTCCTACGAGCAGTACTTC.

This clonotype has at least ten counts. The chain is built from TRBV4-1 and TRBJ2-5; D gene unclear. The V and J ends lost 3 bases and 4 bases respectively, with 9 bases between them. CDR1 and CDR2 from the germline V gene are MGHRA and YSYEKL. This CDR3 has 13 residues. The CDR3 spells CASSQVRLETQYF. The CDR3, as DNA: TGCGCCAGCAGCCAGGTCAGGTTAGAGACCCAGTACTTC.

The chain joins TRBV12-3 or TRBV12-4 to TRBJ2-3; TRBD2 aligns across 12 bases. V gave up 6 bases and J gave up 3 bases; unmatched junction bases: 10. This CDR3 comprises 17 residues. CDR3 in amino acids: CASRSSGRASGTDTQYF. The CDR3 nucleotides are TGTGCCAGCAGGTCTAGCGGGAGGGCCTCGGGTACAGATACGCAGTATTTT.

This clonotype showed up just a few times. The chain employs TRBV28 and TRBJ2-5; D is unclear. The germline V gene encodes CDR1 MDHEN and CDR2 SYDVKM. The CDR3 runs to 12 residues. V lost 2 bases and J 5 bases, leaving 6 bases between the germline ends. CDR3 bases: TGTGCCAGCAGTTTACCCCGGGAGACCCAGTACTTC. It translates to CASSLPRETQYF.

On this clonotype: Being one base from a much bigger clone, this may be a read error. V gene TRBV7-2 combines with J gene TRBJ2-2, with D perhaps TRBD1 or TRBD2 (6 bases each). This CDR3 is 14 amino acids long. Germline V CDR1 and CDR2: SGHTA, FQGNSA. The CDR3 loop reads CASSVNRGAGGLFF. In DNA, the CDR3 is TGTGCCAGCAGCGTTAATAGGGGGGCCGGGGGGCTGTTTTTT.

This chain uses TRBV11-2 with TRBJ2-5; TRBD2 matches 16 bases. This CDR3 comprises 16 residues. Per germline, CDR1 SGHAT and CDR2 FQNNGV. J lost 11 bases, V lost 1 base, and 7 bases had no gene match. CDR3 region: CASSLVGLAGGPEQYF. The CDR3 DNA sequence: TGTGCCAGCAGCTTAGTGGGACTAGCGGGAGGGCCGGAGCAGTACTTC.

This clonotype was observed a few times. The chain is built from TRBV7-9 and TRBJ2-4, with 11 bases matching TRBD2. The end of the DNA fits TRBJ2-5 better, so the J call may be wrong. CDR1 is SEHNR and CDR2 is FQNEAQ in the germline V gene (reference sequence). CDR3 length: 16 amino acids. CDR3 loop: CASSGLLAGDQETQYF. CDR3 DNA sequence: TGTGCCAGCAGCGGCTTACTAGCGGGAGACCAAGAGACCCAGTACTTC.

This clonotype appeared a few times. The chain carries TRBV6-1 and TRBJ1-1; no clear D gene. The germline V and J ends were trimmed by 4 bases and 9 bases, with 6 bases remaining between them. The CDR3 spans 10 residues. Germline values: CDR1 MNHNS, CDR2 SASEGT. CDR3 amino acids: CASSGPKAFF. The CDR3 nucleotides read TGTGCCAGCAGTGGCCCGAAAGCTTTCTTT.

V gene TRBV4-1 combines with J gene TRBJ2-7; maybe TRBD1 (6 bases). The CDR3 is 15 residues long. Germline values: CDR1 MGHRA, CDR2 YSYEKL. The V end was cut by 4 bases, the J end by 7 bases, with 20 bases between. The CDR3 DNA follows: TGCGCCAGCAGCCTAGGATGGGGGCTATCGGATGAGCAGTACTTC. Encoded protein: CASSLGWGLSDEQYF.

This chain joins TRBV6-1 and TRBJ2-3; 12 bases match TRBD2. After removal of 1 base from V and 5 bases from J, the junction contained 4 bases not matched to a gene. The CDR3 is 16 residues long. Germline values: CDR1 MNHNS, CDR2 SASEGT. Here the CDR3 reads CASSEGASGRGDTQYF. As DNA, the CDR3 is TGTGCCAGCAGTGAAGGAGCTAGCGGGAGGGGAGATACGCAGTATTTT.

The chain couples TRBV7-9 to TRBJ2-7; 7 bases are shared with TRBD2. The CDR3 covers 12 residues. CDR1 and CDR2 from the germline V gene are SEHNR and FQNEAQ (reference sequence). The CDR3 loop reads CATLTGGYEQYF. DNA of the CDR3: TGTGCAACCCTAACGGGGGGATACGAGCAGTACTTC.

In its sample, this clonotype was seen a few times. The chain joins TRBV9 to TRBJ1-1; TRBD1 agrees at 7 bases. Trimming took 2 bases from V and 4 from J; bases not matched to a gene: 5. CDR1 SGDLS and CDR2 YYNGEE come from the germline V gene. The length of the CDR3 is 14 residues. The CDR3 region is CASSVTGVGTEAFF. In DNA form, the CDR3 reads TGTGCCAGCAGCGTTACAGGGGTAGGCACTGAAGCTTTCTTT.

This rearrangement joins TRBV6-5 to TRBJ1-2; TRBD1 matches at 7 bases. Germline V CDR1 and CDR2: MNHEY, SVGAGI. V lost 4 bases and J lost 7; bases outside the gene matches: 6. The CDR3 is made up of 13 amino acids. Here the CDR3 DNA reads TGTGCCAGCAGTTCGGACCCAGGGGGTGGCTACACCTTC. Encoded protein: CASSSDPGGGYTF.

The gene calls are TRBV5-5 and TRBJ2-3, with TRBD2 as a possible D gene (6 bases). V gave up 2 bases and J gave up 2 bases, with 15 bases separating them. This CDR3 comprises 16 residues. Germline V gene data show CDR1 as SGHKS and CDR2 as YYEKEE (reference sequence). CDR3 sequence (DNA): TGTGCCAGCAGCTTAACCCTGGGACTTTACACAGATACGCAGTATTTT. It yields the protein CASSLTLGLYTDTQYF.

The chain uses TRBV29-1 and TRBJ2-2; no firm D call. This CDR3 is 12 amino acids long. V dropped 8 bases and J dropped 2 bases, with 9 bases sitting between them. The germline V gene has CDR1 SQVTM and CDR2 ANQGSEA. CDR3 residues: CSSNFNTGELFF. The CDR3 region has the DNA TGCAGCAGCAACTTTAACACCGGGGAGCTGTTTTTT.

The V and J genes are TRBV28 and TRBJ1-5; tentative D call: TRBD1 (6 bases). The V gene lost 4 bases and the J gene lost 0 bases, with 10 bases spanning the gap. From germline, CDR1 is MDHEN and CDR2 SYDVKM. CDR3 length: 15 residues. CDR3 sequence reads: CASSYGGLSNQPQHF. In DNA form, the CDR3 reads TGTGCCAGCAGTTATGGGGGGCTTAGCAATCAGCCCCAGCATTTT. The whole variable domain, filled in from reference TRBV28 and TRBJ1-5, reads DVKVTQSSRYLVKRTGEKVFLECVQDMDHENMFWYRQDPGLGLRLIYFSYDVKMKEKGDIPEGYSVSREKKERFSLILESASTNQTSMYLCASSYGGLSNQPQHFGDGTRLSIL.

The genes are TRBV28 and TRBJ1-2; D not certain. The CDR3 is 12 residues long. The V gene's germline CDR1 is MDHEN and CDR2 SYDVKM. Trimming pared 7 bases from V and 8 bases from J, leaving 14 bases between. The CDR3 spells CASTNLLGGYTF. The CDR3 nucleotides read TGTGCCAGCACCAACCTACTCGGGGGCTACACCTTC.

A note on this clonotype: An end of the junction differs from the germline gene, which may be a read error. The gene calls are TRBV20-1 and TRBJ1-2, with 7 bases fitting TRBD1. The CDR3 has 11 amino acids. From germline, CDR1 is DFQATT and CDR2 SNEGSKA (reference sequence). The CDR3 region has the DNA TGCAGTGCTAGCAGGGGGGATGGCTGCACCTTC. Amino acids: CSASRGDGCTF.

A word on this clonotype: The junction shows a germline mismatch at one end, possibly a read error. The gene calls are TRBV20-1 and TRBJ2-3; D not resolved. This CDR3 has 13 residues. Germline V gene sequence: CDR1 DFQATT, CDR2 SNEGSKA (reference sequence). The CDR3 region has the DNA TGTAGTGCTAGATGGGGAAACACAGATACGCAGTATTTT. It specifies CSARWGNTDTQYF.

This clonotype appeared a few times. The V gene is TRBV18, the J gene TRBJ2-1, with TRBD1 identical over 10 bases. This CDR3 is built from 16 residues. Trimming at V came to 6 bases and at J to 1 base, leaving 6 bases not matched to a gene. CDR1 is KGHSH, CDR2 LQKENI, per germline. This chain's CDR3 is CASSAPGQGSYNEQFF. CDR3 coding DNA: TGTGCCAGCTCGGCACCGGGACAGGGGTCCTACAATGAGCAGTTCTTC.

This chain links TRBV6-1 with TRBJ2-5, with TRBD2 matching over 8 bases. This CDR3 has 14 residues. CDR1 is MNHNS and CDR2 is SASEGT in the germline V gene. Trimming cost V 6 bases and J 11 bases; bases outside gene matches: 14. The CDR3 loop is CASSGGAVSYGQYF. CDR3 in DNA: TGTGCCAGCAGCGGGGGGGCGGTCTCCTACGGGCAGTACTTC.

This clonotype appeared once. This chain uses TRBV20-1 with TRBJ2-2, with D perhaps assigned TRBD1 or TRBD2 (5 bases each). CDR1 is DFQATT and CDR2 is SNEGSKA in the germline V gene (reference sequence). The CDR3 sequence is 12 residues long. The V and J ends lost 6 bases and 6 bases respectively, with 11 bases between them. The CDR3 loop is CSAEGLSGELFF. DNA of the CDR3: TGCAGTGCAGAGGGGTTATCCGGGGAGCTGTTTTTT.